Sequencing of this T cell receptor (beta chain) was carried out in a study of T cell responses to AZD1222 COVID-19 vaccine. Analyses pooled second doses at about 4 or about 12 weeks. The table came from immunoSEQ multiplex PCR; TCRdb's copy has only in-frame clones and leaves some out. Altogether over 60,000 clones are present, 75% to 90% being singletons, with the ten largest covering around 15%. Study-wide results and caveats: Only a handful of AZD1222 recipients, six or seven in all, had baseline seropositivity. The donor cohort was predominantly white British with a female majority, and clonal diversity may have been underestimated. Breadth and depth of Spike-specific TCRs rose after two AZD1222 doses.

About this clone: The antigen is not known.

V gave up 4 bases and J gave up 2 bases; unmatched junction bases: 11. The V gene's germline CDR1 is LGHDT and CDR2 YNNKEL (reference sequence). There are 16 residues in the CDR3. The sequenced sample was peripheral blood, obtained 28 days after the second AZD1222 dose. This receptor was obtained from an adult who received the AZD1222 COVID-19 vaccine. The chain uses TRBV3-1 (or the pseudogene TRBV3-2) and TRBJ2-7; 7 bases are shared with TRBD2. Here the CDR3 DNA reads TGTGCCAGCAGCCGGGAGGGTGGAGGCGTCCCCTACGAGCAGTACTTC. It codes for CASSREGGGVPYEQYF.